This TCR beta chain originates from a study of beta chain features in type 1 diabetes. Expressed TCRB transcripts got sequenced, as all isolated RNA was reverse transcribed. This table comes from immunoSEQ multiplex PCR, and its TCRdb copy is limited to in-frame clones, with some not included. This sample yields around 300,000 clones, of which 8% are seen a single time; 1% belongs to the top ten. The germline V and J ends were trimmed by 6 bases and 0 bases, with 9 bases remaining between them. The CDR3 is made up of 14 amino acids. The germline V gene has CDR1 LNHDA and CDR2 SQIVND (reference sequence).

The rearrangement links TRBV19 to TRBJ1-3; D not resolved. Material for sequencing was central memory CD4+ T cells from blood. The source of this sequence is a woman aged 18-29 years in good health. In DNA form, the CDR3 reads TGTGCCAGTAGGCCCGAAGTCTCTGGAAACACCATATATTTT. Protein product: CASRPEVSGNTIYF. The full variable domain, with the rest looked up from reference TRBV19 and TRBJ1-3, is DGGITQSPKYLFRKEGQNVTLSCEQNLNHDAMYWYRQDPGQGLRLIYYSQIVNDFQKGDIAEGYSVSREKKESFPLTVTSAQKNPTAFYLCASRPEVSGNTIYFGEGSWLTVV.